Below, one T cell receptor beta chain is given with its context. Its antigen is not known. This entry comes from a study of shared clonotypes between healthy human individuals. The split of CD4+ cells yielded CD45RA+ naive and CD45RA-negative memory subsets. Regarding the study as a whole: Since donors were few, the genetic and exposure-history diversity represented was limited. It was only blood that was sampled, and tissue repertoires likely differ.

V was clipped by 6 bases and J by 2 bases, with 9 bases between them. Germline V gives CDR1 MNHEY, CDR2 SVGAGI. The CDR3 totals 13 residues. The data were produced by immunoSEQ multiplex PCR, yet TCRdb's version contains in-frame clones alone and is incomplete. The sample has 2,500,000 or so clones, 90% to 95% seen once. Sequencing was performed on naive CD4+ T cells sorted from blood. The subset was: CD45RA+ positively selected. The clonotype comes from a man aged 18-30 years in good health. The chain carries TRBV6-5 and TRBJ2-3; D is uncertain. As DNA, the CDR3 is TGTGCCAGCAGGACGGACCCCACAGATACGCAGTATTTT. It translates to CASRTDPTDTQYF.